This T cell receptor beta chain was observed in a study of cytotoxic CD8 clonotypes in ibrutinib-treated CLL. The V end lost 4 bases, the J end lost 2 bases, and 14 bases lay between the germline ends. Germline V gene sequence: CDR1 SQVTM, CDR2 ANQGSEA. CDR3 length: 14 residues. General study points: There were few public clonotypes, and on treatment they contracted or stayed stable. The times at which samples were taken varied between sustained-remission and progressing patients.

The method was immunoSEQ multiplex PCR; TCRdb's version includes in-frame clones alone and lacks a portion of them. The repertoire holds 200,000 to 250,000 clones, roughly 65% seen once, with 5.9% in the top ten. Concerning this clone: Its matching antigen is unknown.

This TCR came from a human donor with chronic lymphocytic leukemia. The chain couples TRBV29-1 to TRBJ2-5; either TRBD1 or TRBD2 may fit D (7 bases each). Sequenced here: PBMCs, sampled after 12 months of ibrutinib treatment. The CDR3 is CSVVRQGGQETQYF. For the CDR3, the DNA is TGCAGCGTTGTAAGGCAGGGGGGGCAAGAGACCCAGTACTTC.